The following is a T cell receptor beta chain sequence with its context. This sample was taken from a study of shared T cell receptors in the human thymus. Clones were sequenced by immunoSEQ multiplex PCR, and TCRdb holds only the in-frame ones, with some missing. Here the sample spans more than 550,000 clones, around 87% being singletons. CDR3 length: 15 residues. Trimming stripped 4 bases from V and 9 bases from J, with 22 bases between. The germline V gene encodes CDR1 LGHNA and CDR2 YNFKEQ. These data were also filed under a second study, of human thymus T cells. That source adds: Resections from corrective heart surgery provided thymus tissue. An apparent bias in V and J gene usage was seen in thymic and blood repertoires.

Sequenced: thymocytes. The clonotype comes from a boy under two years old with a congenital heart defect. This rearrangement joins TRBV4-2 to TRBJ2-7; D remains unclear. CDR3 sequence: CASSLARSILEGQYF. DNA for the CDR3: TGTGCCAGCAGCCTCGCCCGATCTATTCTAGAAGGGCAGTACTTC.